This T cell receptor (beta chain) derives from a study of cytomegalovirus exposure and HLA in healthy donors. Across the study: A prior analysis found roughly 110 million unique TCR beta sequences from around 180 million T cells. Genotyping showed 81% of 398 donors falling in the Caucasian-associated ancestry cluster. The study, taken as a whole, reports: Clonal expansion, a later analysis showed, was greater in HLA-associated TCR beta chains than in equally common others. Later analysis identified a missense DCLRE1C variant that was linked to TCR beta V- and J-gene trimming.

Primers for the PCR totalled 60 Vbeta and 13 Jbeta. Using immunoSEQ multiplex PCR, the repertoire was profiled, and TCRdb retains in-frame clones only, with some absent. This table holds 110,000 to 150,000 clones, roughly 80% found once. A remark on this clone: Its antigen is still unknown.

In germline, CDR1 is SGHRS, CDR2 YFSETQ. V was cut by 4 bases and J by 3 bases, with 16 bases left in between. CDR3 size: 15 residues. The sequence was collected from a man aged 18 to 29 in good health and CMV-seronegative. What was sequenced was PBMCs. The chain is built from TRBV5-1 and TRBJ2-5; D call uncertain. In DNA, the CDR3 is TGCGCCAGCAGCCTAAGTGGATCGCAGGAAGAGACCCAGTACTTC. Translating it yields CASSLSGSQEETQYF. Variable domain in full (rest from reference TRBV5-1 and TRBJ2-5): KAGVTQTPRYLIKTRGQQVTLSCSPISGHRSVSWYQQTPGQGLQFLFEYFSETQRNKGNFPGRFSGRQFSNSRSEMNVSTLELGDSALYLCASSLSGSQEETQYFGPGTRLLVL.